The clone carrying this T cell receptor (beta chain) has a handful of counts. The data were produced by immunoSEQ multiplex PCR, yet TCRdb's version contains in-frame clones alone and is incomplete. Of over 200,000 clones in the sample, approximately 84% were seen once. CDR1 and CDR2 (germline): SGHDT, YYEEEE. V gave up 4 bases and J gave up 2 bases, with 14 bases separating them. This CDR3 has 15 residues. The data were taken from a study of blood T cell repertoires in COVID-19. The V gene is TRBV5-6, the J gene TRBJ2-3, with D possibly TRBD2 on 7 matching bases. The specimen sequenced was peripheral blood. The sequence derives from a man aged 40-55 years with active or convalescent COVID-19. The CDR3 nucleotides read TGTGCCAGCAGCCCCGATGGGGGGGCCACAGATACGCAGTATTTT. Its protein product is CASSPDGGATDTQYF.